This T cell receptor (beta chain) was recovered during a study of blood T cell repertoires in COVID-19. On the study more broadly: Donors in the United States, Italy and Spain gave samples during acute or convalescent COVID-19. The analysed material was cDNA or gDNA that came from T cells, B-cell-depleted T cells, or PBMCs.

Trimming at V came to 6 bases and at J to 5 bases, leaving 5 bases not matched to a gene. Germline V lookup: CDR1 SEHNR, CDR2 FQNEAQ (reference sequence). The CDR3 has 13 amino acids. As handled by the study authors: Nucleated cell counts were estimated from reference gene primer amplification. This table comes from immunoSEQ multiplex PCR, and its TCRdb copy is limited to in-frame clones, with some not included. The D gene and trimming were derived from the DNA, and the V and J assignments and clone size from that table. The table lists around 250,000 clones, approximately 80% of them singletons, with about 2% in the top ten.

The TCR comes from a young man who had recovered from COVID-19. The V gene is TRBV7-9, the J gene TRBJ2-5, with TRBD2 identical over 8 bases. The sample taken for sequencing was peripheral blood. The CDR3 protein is CASRTLAVETQYF. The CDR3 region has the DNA TGTGCCAGCAGAACACTAGCGGTGGAGACCCAGTACTTC. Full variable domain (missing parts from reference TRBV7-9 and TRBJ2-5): DTGVSQNPRHKITKRGQNVTFRCDPISEHNRLYWYRQTLGQGPEFLTYFQNEAQLEKSRLLSDRFSAERPKGSFSTLEIQRTEQGDSAMYLCASRTLAVETQYFGPGTRLLVL.